This T cell receptor beta chain was found in a study of regulatory T cells in long-lasting Graves disease. The table lists this clonotype with many counts. Its target is unknown. Germline CDR1 and CDR2: SGHTA and FQGNSA. The CDR3 runs 13 residues. V dropped 2 bases and J dropped 3 bases, with 7 bases sitting between them. Relying on iRepertoire HTBI primers and Arm-PCR of CDR3 regions, the team built TCR beta libraries. TCRdb reanalysed the multiplex PCR reads using MiXCR and keeps one entry per CDR3 protein. This table has about 430,000 distinct CDR3 sequences, 15% appearing once. Time point meaning: newly diagnosed GD, antithyroid drugs for less than 3 months. RNA from PBMCs was the source of the TCR library. Overall study results and limits: With persistent disease, TRBV28, TRBJ1-2 and TRBJ2-5 were the favored segments. Thyroid tissue was not sampled; only peripheral blood was.

This same sample was also taken into another study, of T cells in Graves' hyperthyroidism and ophthalmopathy. This second study says: Hyperthyroidism of Graves' type that showed no ophthalmopathy progression within 18 months was stable. With the HTBI primer set, the TCR CDR3 went through a first round of RT-PCR.

The source was peripheral blood mononuclear cells (PBMCs), collected at new diagnosis, from a patient treated with antithyroid drugs. The clonotype was recovered from a woman aged 40 to 50 with Graves disease. V usage is TRBV7-2 and J usage is TRBJ2-5; D remains ambiguous. The CDR3: CASSLLRKETQYF. In DNA, the CDR3 is TGTGCCAGCAGCTTACTCCGGAAAGAGACCCAGTACTTC.